One T cell receptor (beta chain) is described in this entry. This record comes from a study of blood T cell repertoires in COVID-19. The wider study: Samples of COVID-19 (acute and convalescent) were obtained from the United States, Italy and Spain. Nucleic acid was either cDNA or gDNA, and it came from T cells, B-cell-depleted T cells, or PBMCs.

Authors' processing steps: Estimates of nucleated cell counts were drawn from the amplification of reference gene primers. Method: immunoSEQ multiplex PCR; TCRdb's copy keeps in-frame clones and lacks some. V, J and clone size are taken as reported in that table, and D and trimming were inferred from the DNA itself. The repertoire holds around 40,000 clones, with about nine tenths as singletons. The CDR3 extends over 14 amino acids. Unmatched junction bases numbered 6, after V lost 6 bases and J lost 3 bases. Germline V gene sequence: CDR1 MNHEY, CDR2 SMNVEV (reference sequence). Sequences were obtained from peripheral blood. The sequence was obtained from a man between 50 and 59 years old with active COVID-19. This rearrangement joins TRBV27 to TRBJ2-5; 8 bases are a match to TRBD1. CDR3 coding DNA: TGTGCCAGCAGACGGGGACAGGTTGAAGAGACCCAGTACTTC. Protein: CASRRGQVEETQYF.